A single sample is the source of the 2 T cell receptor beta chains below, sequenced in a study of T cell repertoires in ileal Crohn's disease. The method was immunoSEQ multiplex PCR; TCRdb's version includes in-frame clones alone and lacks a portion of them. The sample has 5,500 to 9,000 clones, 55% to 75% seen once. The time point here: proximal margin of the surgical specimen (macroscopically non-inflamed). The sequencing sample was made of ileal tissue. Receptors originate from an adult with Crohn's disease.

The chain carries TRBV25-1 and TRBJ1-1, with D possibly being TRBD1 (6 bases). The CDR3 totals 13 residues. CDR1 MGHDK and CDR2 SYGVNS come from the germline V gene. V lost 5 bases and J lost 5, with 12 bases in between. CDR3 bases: TGTGCCAGCAGTTGGGGGGCAGTTACTGAAGCTTTCTTT. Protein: CASSWGAVTEAFF.

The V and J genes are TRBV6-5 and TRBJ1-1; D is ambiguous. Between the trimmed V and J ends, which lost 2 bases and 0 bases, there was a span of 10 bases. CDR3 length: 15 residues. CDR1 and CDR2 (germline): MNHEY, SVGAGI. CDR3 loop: CASSYRAAMNTEAFF. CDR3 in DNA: TGTGCCAGCAGTTACAGGGCAGCGATGAACACTGAAGCTTTCTTT.